This T cell receptor beta chain was sequenced in a study of regulatory T cells in long-lasting Graves disease. Study summary: Patients with persistent Graves' disease had over 5 years of antithyroid drugs and persistent TSH receptor antibodies. The study's findings and limits: Since the sample size was small, accuracy may have been reduced. Fewer public clonotypes were shared by new patients (approximately 1,000) than by persistent patients (approximately 2,700).

At least ten counts were recorded for this clonotype. Its antigen is unidentified. According to the study, TCR beta libraries were built with iRepertoire HTBI primers and CDR3-region Arm-PCR. TCRdb processed the multiplex PCR reads anew with MiXCR; each CDR3 protein has one entry. The repertoire holds about 290,000 distinct CDR3 sequences, with 22% as singletons. The CDR3 length is 13 residues. V shed 3 bases and J shed 6 bases, with 11 bases lying between them. The sample's time point: persistent/refractory GD, antithyroid drugs over 5 years with positive TRAb. Isolated PBMC RNA provided the starting material for the TCR library. The authors drew patients from an endocrinology department in Xi'an, China.

This TCR was recovered from a female donor with Graves disease. Material: peripheral blood mononuclear cells (PBMCs), obtained when the disease was refractory, from a patient treated with antithyroid drugs. The gene calls are TRBV12-3 or TRBV12-4 and TRBJ1-2; D unresolved. The CDR3 region is CASSLVVGDGYTF. CDR3 bases: TGTGCCAGCAGTTTGGTTGTTGGGGATGGCTACACCTTC.